Listed below are T cell receptor beta chains from one sample, sequenced in a study of CD8+ T cells in alopecia areata. Clones were read by immunoSEQ multiplex PCR, and TCRdb kept only the in-frame ones, dropping some. The table records 100,000 or so clones, just under 60% of them present only once. The sample in question was CD8+ T cells sorted from blood, obtained at approximately week 56, from a patient treated with tofacitinib. These receptors were obtained from a human donor with alopecia areata. Both conserved end residues are part of each CDR3. A D gene is named only where the DNA matches it firmly. Only some rows state a clone size, as once, few, many or a class for expanded clones.

d_gene,v_gene,abundance,j_gene,CDR3aa,CDR3nt
-,TRBV2,-,TRBJ2-2,CASMLRTGELFF,TGTGCCAGCATGCTACGGACCGGGGAGCTGTTTTTT
TRBD2,TRBV5-1,-,TRBJ2-3,CASSGTSGGPDTQYF,TGCGCCAGCAGCGGGACTAGCGGGGGGCCAGATACGCAGTATTTT
-,TRBV27,few,TRBJ2-3,CASSWRSTTGTDTQYF,TGTGCCAGCAGTTGGCGCAGTACCACTGGCACAGATACGCAGTATTTT
-,TRBV5-6,-,TRBJ2-2,CASSPTPIQFNTGELFF,TGTGCCAGCAGCCCAACGCCAATCCAGTTTAACACCGGGGAGCTGTTTTTT
TRBD1,TRBV13,-,TRBJ2-3,CASSLKADRGVDTQYF,TGTGCCAGCAGCTTAAAGGCGGACAGGGGAGTAGATACGCAGTATTTT
TRBD2,TRBV6-1,-,TRBJ2-3,CASSEQRGVTDTQYF,TGTGCCAGCAGTGAGCAGCGGGGGGTTACAGATACGCAGTATTTT
TRBD2,TRBV30,once,TRBJ2-1,CAWSRTSVYNEQFF,TGTGCCTGGAGCCGGACTAGCGTATACAATGAGCAGTTCTTC
-,TRBV5-1,few,TRBJ2-7,CASSLRIEPYEQYF,TGCGCCAGCAGCTTGAGGATAGAGCCCTACGAGCAGTACTTC
-,TRBV2,-,TRBJ1-2,CASSAGGRLTGYTF,TGTGCCAGCAGTGCAGGTGGCAGGCTGACGGGCTACACCTTC
-,TRBV19,few,TRBJ1-2,CASRDQGNYGYTF,TGTGCCAGTAGGGACCAGGGGAACTATGGCTACACCTTC
-,TRBV7-9,-,TRBJ1-5,CASSPPGGSNNQPQHF,TGTGCCAGCAGCCCCCCGGGTGGCAGCAACAATCAGCCCCAGCATTTT
TRBD1,TRBV4-1,-,TRBJ2-7,CASSQDYGQGTYEQYF,TGCGCCAGCAGCCAAGATTACGGACAGGGTACCTACGAGCAGTACTTC
-,TRBV5-1,-,TRBJ2-7,CASSYEGAGSYEQYF,TGCGCCAGCAGCTATGAGGGAGCAGGTTCCTACGAGCAGTACTTC
-,TRBV7-9,-,TRBJ1-2,CASSSTRGWKNYGYTF,TGTGCCAGCAGCTCCACTCGGGGCTGGAAGAACTATGGCTACACCTTC
-,TRBV7-9,-,TRBJ2-3,CASSLVYRVEDWTDTQYF,TGTGCCAGCAGCTTAGTGTACAGGGTAGAGGATTGGACAGATACGCAGTATTTT
TRBD1,TRBV7-2,few,TRBJ2-5,CASSPTGGNQETQYF,TGTGCCAGCAGCCCAACAGGGGGGAACCAAGAGACCCAGTACTTC
TRBD1,TRBV4-1,-,TRBJ2-1,CASSLGQGGNEQFF,TGCGCCAGCAGCCTCGGACAGGGAGGTAATGAGCAGTTCTTC
-,TRBV4-1,few,TRBJ2-7,CASSQERGISYEQYF,TGCGCCAGCAGCCAAGAAAGAGGCATCTCCTACGAGCAGTACTTC
-,TRBV4-1,few,TRBJ1-5,CASSQAPGSGNQPQHF,TGCGCCAGCAGCCAAGCTCCTGGGAGTGGCAATCAGCCCCAGCATTTT
-,TRBV7-3,-,TRBJ2-2,CASSLRAVEDTGELFF,TGTGCCAGCAGCTTAAGGGCAGTCGAAGACACCGGGGAGCTGTTTTTT
-,TRBV29-1,few,TRBJ2-1,CSVVEYNEQFF,TGCAGCGTTGTTGAGTACAATGAGCAGTTCTTC
TRBD2,TRBV4-1,-,TRBJ2-1,CASSQDPTSGGDEQFF,TGCGCCAGCAGCCAAGATCCCACTAGCGGGGGGGATGAGCAGTTCTTC
TRBD2,TRBV15,once,TRBJ2-7,CATSRERGSSYEQYF,TGTGCCACCAGCAGAGAGCGGGGGAGCTCCTACGAGCAGTACTTC